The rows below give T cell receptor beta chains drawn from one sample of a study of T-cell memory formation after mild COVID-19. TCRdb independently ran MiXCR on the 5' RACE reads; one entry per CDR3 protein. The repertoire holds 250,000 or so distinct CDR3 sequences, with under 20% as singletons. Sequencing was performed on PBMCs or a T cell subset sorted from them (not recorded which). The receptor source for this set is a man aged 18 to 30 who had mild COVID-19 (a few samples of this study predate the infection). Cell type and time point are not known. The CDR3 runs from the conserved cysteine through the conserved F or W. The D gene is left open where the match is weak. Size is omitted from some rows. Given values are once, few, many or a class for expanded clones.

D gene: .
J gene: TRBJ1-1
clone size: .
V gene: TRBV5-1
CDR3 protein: CASMAGASRTEAFF

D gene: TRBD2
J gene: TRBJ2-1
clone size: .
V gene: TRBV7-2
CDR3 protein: CASSLAILAGGFEQFF

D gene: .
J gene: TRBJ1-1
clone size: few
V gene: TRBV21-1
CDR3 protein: CASSRGMEAFF

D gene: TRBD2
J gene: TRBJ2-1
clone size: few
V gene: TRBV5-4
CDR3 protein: CASSSGTSGGVWQFF

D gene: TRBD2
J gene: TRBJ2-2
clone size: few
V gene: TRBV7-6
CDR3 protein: CASSLGGLAALGTGELFF

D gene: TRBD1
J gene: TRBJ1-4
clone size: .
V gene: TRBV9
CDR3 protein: CASSVDRGEKLFF

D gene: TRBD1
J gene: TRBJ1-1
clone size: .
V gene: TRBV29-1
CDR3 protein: CSVTQGNPEAFF

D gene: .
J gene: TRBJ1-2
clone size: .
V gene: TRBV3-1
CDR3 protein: CASRQGSMGLDSGYTF

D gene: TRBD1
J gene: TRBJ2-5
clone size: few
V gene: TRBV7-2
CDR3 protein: CASSSTGSQETQYF

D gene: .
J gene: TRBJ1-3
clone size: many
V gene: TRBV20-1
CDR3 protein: CSARQGGNTIYF

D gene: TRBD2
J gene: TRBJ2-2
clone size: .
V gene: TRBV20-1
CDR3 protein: CSVSGGGTNTGELFF

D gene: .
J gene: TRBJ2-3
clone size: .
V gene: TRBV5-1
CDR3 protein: CASSLVSPDTQYF

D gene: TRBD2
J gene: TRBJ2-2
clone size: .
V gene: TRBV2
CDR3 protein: CASQRTSSFTGELFF

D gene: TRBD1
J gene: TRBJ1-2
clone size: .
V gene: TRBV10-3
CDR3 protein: CAISEGQGNGYTF

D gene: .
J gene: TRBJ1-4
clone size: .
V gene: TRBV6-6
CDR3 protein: CASREESPGNEKLFF

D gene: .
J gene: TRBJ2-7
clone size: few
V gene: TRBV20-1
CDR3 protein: CSAVAQAYEQYF

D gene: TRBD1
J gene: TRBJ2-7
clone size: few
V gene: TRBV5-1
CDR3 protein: CASSLDRERQYF

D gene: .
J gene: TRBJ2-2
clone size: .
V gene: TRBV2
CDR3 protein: CASKRAGANTGELFF

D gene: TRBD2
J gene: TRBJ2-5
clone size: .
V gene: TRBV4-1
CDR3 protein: CASSSRLAGGVKETQYF

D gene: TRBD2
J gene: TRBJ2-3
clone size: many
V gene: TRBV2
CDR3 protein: CASSDERGPGDTQYF

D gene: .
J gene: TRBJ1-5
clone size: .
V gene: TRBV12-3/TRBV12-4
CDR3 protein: CASSLGGTLNQPQHF

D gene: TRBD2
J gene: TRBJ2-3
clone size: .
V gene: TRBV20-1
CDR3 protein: CSATSGGQGDTQYF

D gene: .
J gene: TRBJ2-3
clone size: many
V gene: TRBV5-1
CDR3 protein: CASSSPTTDTQYF

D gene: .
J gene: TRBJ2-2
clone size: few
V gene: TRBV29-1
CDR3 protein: CSVPHGHSTGELFF

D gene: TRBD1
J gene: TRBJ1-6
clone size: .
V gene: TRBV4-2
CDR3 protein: CASSPGDSPTPLHF

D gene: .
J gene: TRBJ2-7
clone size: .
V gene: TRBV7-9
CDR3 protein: CATEGEPYEQYF

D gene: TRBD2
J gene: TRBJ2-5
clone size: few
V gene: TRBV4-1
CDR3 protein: CASSHLAGTSGGAGETQYF

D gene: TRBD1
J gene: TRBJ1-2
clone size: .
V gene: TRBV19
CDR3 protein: CASSSRDSNYGYTF

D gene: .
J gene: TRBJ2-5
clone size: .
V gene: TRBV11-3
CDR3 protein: CASSLDGAGETQYF

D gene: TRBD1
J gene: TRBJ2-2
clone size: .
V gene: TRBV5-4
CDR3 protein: CASSFGGTGYTGELFF

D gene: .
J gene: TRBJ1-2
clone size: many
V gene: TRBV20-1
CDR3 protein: CSARAGFSHYGYTF

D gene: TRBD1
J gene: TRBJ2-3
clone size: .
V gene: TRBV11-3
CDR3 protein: CASSSFRGQSTNTQYF

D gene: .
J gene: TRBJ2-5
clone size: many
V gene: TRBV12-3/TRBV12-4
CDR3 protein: CASSGTWETQYF

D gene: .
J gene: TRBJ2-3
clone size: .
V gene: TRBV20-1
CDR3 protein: CSASTGETQYF